The clone carrying this T cell receptor beta chain appeared once. The data derive from a study of cytomegalovirus exposure and HLA in healthy donors. The CDR3 length is 15 residues. Germline values: CDR1 SGHTA, CDR2 FQGNSA. Deletions cut 5 bases from V and 5 bases from J, with 18 bases between. PCR employed 60 Vbeta and 13 Jbeta primers. Clones were read by immunoSEQ multiplex PCR, and TCRdb kept only the in-frame ones, dropping some. The table has approximately 150,000 clones, approximately 84% seen once. The sequence was collected from a woman aged 55-75 years in good health and CMV-seropositive. Sequenced: PBMCs. The chain is built from TRBV7-2 and TRBJ2-5, with a weak D call TRBD1 (8 bases). The CDR3 reads CASSPQGASGETQYF. DNA for the CDR3: TGTGCCAGCAGCCCCCAGGGGGCTAGCGGCGAGACCCAGTACTTC. The variable domain in full, with the rest retrieved from reference TRBV7-2 and TRBJ2-5, is GAGVSQSPSNKVTEKGKDVELRCDPISGHTALYWYRQSLGQGLEFLIYFQGNSAPDKSGLPSDRFSAERTGGSVSTLTIQRTQQEDSAVYLCASSPQGASGETQYFGPGTRLLVL.